This T cell receptor (beta chain) was documented in a study of shared T cell receptors in the human thymus. J lost 3 bases, V lost 3 bases, and 6 bases had no gene match. The CDR3 runs to 15 residues. Germline assignment: CDR1 LNHNV and CDR2 YYDKDF (reference sequence). Sequencing was performed with immunoSEQ multiplex PCR; in TCRdb, only in-frame clones are kept and a portion is missing. The table records about 660,000 clones, around nine tenths of them present only once. The same specimen was also included in a second study, on human thymus T cells. This second study notes: It was from resections taken during corrective heart surgery that the thymus tissue came.

The specimen was thymocytes. J is TRBJ2-7 and V is TRBV15; 9 bases map to TRBD1. The sequence was obtained from a boy less than two years old with a congenital heart defect. The CDR3 here is CATSRPGQGYYEQYF. Here the CDR3 DNA reads TGTGCCACCAGCAGGCCGGGACAGGGATACTACGAGCAGTACTTC.